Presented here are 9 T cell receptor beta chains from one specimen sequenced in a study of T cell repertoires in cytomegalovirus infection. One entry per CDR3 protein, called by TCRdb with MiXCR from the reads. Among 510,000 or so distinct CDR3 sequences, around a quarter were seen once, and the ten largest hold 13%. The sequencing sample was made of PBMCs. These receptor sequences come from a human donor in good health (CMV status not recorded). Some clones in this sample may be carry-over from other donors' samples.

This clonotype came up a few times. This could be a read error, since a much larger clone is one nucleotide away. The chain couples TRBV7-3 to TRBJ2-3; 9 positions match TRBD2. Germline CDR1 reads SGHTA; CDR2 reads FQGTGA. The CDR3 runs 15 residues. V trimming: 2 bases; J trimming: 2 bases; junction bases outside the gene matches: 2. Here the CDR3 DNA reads TGTGCCAGCAGCTTAGCGGGAGGGAACACAGATACGCAGTATTTT. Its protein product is CASSLAGGNTDTQYF.

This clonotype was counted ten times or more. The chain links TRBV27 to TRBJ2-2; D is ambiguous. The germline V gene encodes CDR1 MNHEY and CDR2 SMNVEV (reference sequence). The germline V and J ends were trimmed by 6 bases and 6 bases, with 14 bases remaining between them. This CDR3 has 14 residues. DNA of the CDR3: TGTGCCAGCAGCCTATGGTCCGGATCCGGGGAGCTGTTTTTT. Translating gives CASSLWSGSGELFF.

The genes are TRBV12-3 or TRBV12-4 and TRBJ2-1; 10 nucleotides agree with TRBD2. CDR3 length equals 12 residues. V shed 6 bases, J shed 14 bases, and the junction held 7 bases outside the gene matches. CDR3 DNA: TGTGCCAGCAGCAACCTAGCGGGAGACGAGTTCTTC. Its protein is CASSNLAGDEFF.

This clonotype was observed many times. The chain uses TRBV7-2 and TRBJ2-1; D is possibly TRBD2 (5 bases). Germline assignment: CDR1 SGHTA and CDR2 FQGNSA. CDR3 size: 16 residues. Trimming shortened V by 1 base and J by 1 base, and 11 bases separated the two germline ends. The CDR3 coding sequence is TGTGCCAGCAGCTTAGTTGGGCGGGTATCCTACAATGAGCAGTTCTTC. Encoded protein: CASSLVGRVSYNEQFF.

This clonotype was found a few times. In DNA, the CDR3 is TGTGCCAGCAGGGGAGGTGGTGGTGTGGTTGCTAACTATGGCTACACCTTC. As protein: CASRGGGGVVANYGYTF. The V gene is TRBV7-9, the J gene TRBJ1-2, with D hard to call. Germline CDR1 SEHNR, CDR2 FQNEAQ (reference sequence). This CDR3 spans 17 amino acids. Trimming cost V 6 bases and J 0 bases, with 20 bases left between them.

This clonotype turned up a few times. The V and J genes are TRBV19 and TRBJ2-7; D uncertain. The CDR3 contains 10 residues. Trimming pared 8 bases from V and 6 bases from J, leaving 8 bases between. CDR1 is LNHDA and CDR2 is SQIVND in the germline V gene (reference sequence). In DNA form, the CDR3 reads TGTGCCAGTGAGATACCCGAGCAGTACGTC. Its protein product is CASEIPEQYV.

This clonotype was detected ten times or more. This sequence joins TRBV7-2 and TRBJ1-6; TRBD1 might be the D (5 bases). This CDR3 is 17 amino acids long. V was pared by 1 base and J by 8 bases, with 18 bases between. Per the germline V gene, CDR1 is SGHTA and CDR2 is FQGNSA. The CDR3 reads CASSLVLGGAGDSPLHF. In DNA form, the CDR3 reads TGTGCCAGCAGCTTAGTTCTGGGAGGGGCTGGGGATTCACCCCTCCACTTT.

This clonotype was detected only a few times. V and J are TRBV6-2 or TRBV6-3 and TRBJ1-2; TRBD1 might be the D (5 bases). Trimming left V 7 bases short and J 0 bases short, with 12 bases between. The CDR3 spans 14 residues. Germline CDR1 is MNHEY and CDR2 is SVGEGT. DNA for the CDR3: TGTGCCAGCATGCGGGACTCAGCTAACTATGGCTACACCTTC. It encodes CASMRDSANYGYTF.

CDR3 in amino acids: CAWSALHEQFF. CDR3 in DNA: TGTGCCTGGAGTGCACTCCATGAGCAGTTCTTC. The J gene is TRBJ2-1, the V gene TRBV30; D is ambiguous. The V end was cut by 1 base, the J end by 8 bases, with 6 bases between. The CDR3 extends over 11 amino acids. The germline gives CDR1 GTSNPN, CDR2 SVGIG (reference sequence).